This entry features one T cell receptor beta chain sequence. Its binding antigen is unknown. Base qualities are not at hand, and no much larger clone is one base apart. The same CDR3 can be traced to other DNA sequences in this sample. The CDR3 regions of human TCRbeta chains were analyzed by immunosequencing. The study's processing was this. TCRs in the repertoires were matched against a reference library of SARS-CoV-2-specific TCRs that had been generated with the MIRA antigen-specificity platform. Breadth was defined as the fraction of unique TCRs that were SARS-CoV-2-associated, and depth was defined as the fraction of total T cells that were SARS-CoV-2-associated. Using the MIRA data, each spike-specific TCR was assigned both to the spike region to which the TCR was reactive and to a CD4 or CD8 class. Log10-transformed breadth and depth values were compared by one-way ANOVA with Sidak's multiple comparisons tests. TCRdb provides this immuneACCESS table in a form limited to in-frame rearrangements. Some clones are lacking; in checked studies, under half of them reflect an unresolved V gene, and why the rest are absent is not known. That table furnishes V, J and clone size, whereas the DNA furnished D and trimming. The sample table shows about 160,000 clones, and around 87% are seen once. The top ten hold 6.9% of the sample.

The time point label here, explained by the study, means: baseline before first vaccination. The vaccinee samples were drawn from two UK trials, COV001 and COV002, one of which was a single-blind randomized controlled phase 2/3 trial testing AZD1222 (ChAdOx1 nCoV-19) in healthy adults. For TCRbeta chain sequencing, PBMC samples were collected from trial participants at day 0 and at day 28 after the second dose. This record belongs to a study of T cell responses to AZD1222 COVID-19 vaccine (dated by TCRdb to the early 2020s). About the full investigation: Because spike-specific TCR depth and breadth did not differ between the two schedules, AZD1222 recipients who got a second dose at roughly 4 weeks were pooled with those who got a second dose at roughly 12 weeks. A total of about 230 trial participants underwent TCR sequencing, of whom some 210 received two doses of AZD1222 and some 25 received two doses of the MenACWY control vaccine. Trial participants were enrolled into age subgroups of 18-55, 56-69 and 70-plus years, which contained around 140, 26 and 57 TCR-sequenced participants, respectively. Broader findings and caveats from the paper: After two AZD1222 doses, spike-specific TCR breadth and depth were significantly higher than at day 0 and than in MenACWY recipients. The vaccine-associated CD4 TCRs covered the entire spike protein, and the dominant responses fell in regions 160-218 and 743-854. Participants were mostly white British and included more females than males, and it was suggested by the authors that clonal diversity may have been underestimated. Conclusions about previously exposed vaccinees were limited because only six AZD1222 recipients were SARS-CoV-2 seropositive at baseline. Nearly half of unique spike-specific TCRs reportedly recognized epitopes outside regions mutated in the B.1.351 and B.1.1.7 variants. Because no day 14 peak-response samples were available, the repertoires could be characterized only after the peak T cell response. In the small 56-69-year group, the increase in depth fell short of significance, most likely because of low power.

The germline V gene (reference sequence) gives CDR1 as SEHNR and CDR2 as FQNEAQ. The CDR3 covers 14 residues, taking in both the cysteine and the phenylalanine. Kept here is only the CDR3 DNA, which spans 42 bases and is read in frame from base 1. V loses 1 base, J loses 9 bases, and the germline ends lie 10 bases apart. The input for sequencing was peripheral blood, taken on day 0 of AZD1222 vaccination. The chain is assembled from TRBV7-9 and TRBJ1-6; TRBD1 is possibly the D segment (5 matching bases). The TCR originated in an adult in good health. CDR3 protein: CASSLGQGVSPLHF. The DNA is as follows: TGTGCCAGCAGCTTAGGCCAGGGTGTTTCACCCCTCCACTTT.